The sequence of this T cell receptor beta chain was determined in a study of neurological immune-mediated disorders (dated by TCRdb to the late 2010s). Concerning the study at large: Among the 34 multiple sclerosis patients, around 31 had relapsing-remitting MS and 3 had secondary progressive MS. The study compared peripheral blood TCR-beta repertoires of HTLV-I-associated myelopathy (HAM/TSP) patients, multiple sclerosis patients and healthy controls using UMI-based sequencing. Alongside PBMC samples, the set of approximately 100 TCR-beta libraries contained longitudinal samples, technical triplicates, and paired CD4+ and CD8+ T-cell subsets that had been sorted. The cohort comprised some 71 subjects: approximately 15 HAM/TSP patients, 35 or so multiple sclerosis patients and around 20 healthy controls.

Reading the germline V gene gives CDR1 SGDLS and CDR2 YYNGEE. The CDR3 holds 19 amino acids from the cysteine to the phenylalanine. Only the CDR3 part of the read is kept: 57 bases, read in frame from the first base. Trimming costs V 4 bases and J 3 bases, and their ends lie 25 bases apart. This clonotype was seen repeatedly, ten times or more. Its antigen target is currently unknown. Base qualities are not at hand, and no much larger clone is one base apart. For unsorted PBMC libraries, 2 million PBMCs were used after storage in RNAlater at -80 degrees C until RNA extraction. The multiple sclerosis patients were enrolled in a US clinical protocol that used magnetic resonance imaging to evaluate disease progression. Peripheral blood was subjected to Ficoll-Hypaque density gradient centrifugation to isolate PBMCs, which were then cryopreserved in liquid nitrogen. cDNA synthesis used template-switch 5'RACE with a primer carrying a 10-nucleotide random unique molecular identifier tagging each TCR transcript. Every sequencing run yielded over 160 million TCR-beta sequences covering 15-18 subjects. The RNeasy kit was used for extraction of total RNA. The KAPA Real-time Library Amplification kit was used to amplify TCR-beta VDJ regions with primers for the TCR constant region and the 5'RACE anchor. Sample indexes and Illumina adaptors were added in a first PCR, after which library yield was increased in a second PCR. After purification with Ampure beads, the TCR product of roughly 650 bp was size-selected on a 2% E-gel SizeSelection system. Before pooling, library quality was assessed on a Bioanalyzer, concentration was determined with Qubit, and library quantification was performed with the Kapa Library Quantification kit. An Illumina HiSeq 2500 sequenced the libraries paired-end 2 x 150 bp. To increase sequence diversity, roughly 24-31% phiX was spiked into each library pool. The original methods were these. The UMI-based MiGEC pipeline processed quality-filtered reads and removed over 80% of raw TCR sequences during error correction. VDJ genes were aligned to IMGT germline references, and each clonotype was defined by a unique CDR3 amino acid sequence together with V-J genes. Clonal expansion, Shannon diversity, and CDR3 relatedness (CalcPairwiseDistances, ClusterSamples) were evaluated with VDJtools, and phylogenetic trees were built with CLCbio workbench. Expanded clones were defined as having at least 8 unique UMIs, based on coefficient-of-variation modelling across technical triplicates. The public reads were reprocessed in TCRdb via fastp at Q25 and MiXCR, keeping in-frame beta chains. Records with the same CDR3 protein are collapsed into one entry carrying the most frequent genes and DNA. It is TCRdb's table, rather than the study itself, that gives the V and J calls and clone size. The sample table holds 55,000 to 75,000 distinct CDR3 sequences, of which 2% to 2.5% were seen once. Jointly, the top ten make up approximately 3% of the sample.

Overall study outcomes, separate from this receptor: No identical CDR3 amino acid sequences were found to be shared among expanded clones across subjects, suggesting that TCR-beta repertoires were private in all groups. TCR clonal expansion was highest in HAM/TSP patients and lowest in MS patients, with MS patients falling below even healthy controls. The MS cluster showed no association with clinical or MRI features, and the authors stated that larger cohorts are needed. In phylogenetic analysis, the repertoires of 18 of 34 MS patients grouped into a cluster of related CDR3 sequences, which suggests a possible signature at the repertoire level.

The TCR sequence derives from a man aged 45-60 years with multiple sclerosis. The sequencing sample was made of PBMCs. The rearrangement joined TRBV9 to TRBJ2-2, with the D gene uncertain. The CDR3 protein sequence reads: CASSLYSRPLTKYTGELFF. The nucleotide sequence reads TGTGCCAGCAGCCTCTACAGCCGACCCCTAACAAAGTACACCGGGGAGCTGTTTTTT.